This T cell receptor beta chain is from a study of PD-1 blockade in classical Hodgkin lymphoma. Findings of the study overall: The origin of the repertoire differences remains undefined, with disease activity or prior therapy as possible causes. Diminished baseline TCR diversity has been reported in newly diagnosed patients relative to healthy donors.

The time point is: newly diagnosed, previously untreated cHL patient sample. The CDR3 runs to 16 residues. V lost 1 base to trimming and J lost 2 bases, with 14 bases between them. The germline V gene encodes CDR1 SGHVS and CDR2 FQNEAQ. The protocol was immunoSEQ multiplex PCR, while the TCRdb copy is restricted to in-frame clones and leaves out a portion. The sample includes 20,000 to 25,000 clones, around 94% of them seen just once. With regard to this clone: The target antigen is unknown.

Input material: peripheral blood mononuclear cells (PBMCs). This TCR was recovered from a human donor with classical Hodgkin lymphoma. The genes are TRBV7-8 and TRBJ1-2, with D possibly matching TRBD1 (6 bases). CDR3 amino acids: CASSLDRARRNYGYTF. CDR3 DNA sequence: TGTGCCAGCAGCTTAGACAGGGCCCGAAGAAACTATGGCTACACCTTC.